The 29 T cell receptor beta chains below all came from one sample that was sequenced in a study of blood T cell repertoires in COVID-19. Only in-frame clones appear in the TCRdb table, and some are missing; sequencing was by immunoSEQ multiplex PCR. The table records 200,000 to 250,000 clones, about 85% of them present only once. Sequencing used PBMCs or T cells enriched from blood (not recorded which). These receptors all come from a young man who had recovered from COVID-19.

This clone was observed once. The V call is TRBV6-5, the J call TRBJ1-2; TRBD1 matches 8 bases. Per the germline V gene, CDR1 is MNHEY and CDR2 is SVGAGI. This CDR3 has 14 amino acids. V trimming: 2 bases; J trimming: 3 bases; junction bases outside the gene matches: 2. The CDR3 sequence: CASSYATGDYGYTF. The CDR3 nucleotides read TGTGCCAGCAGTTACGCGACAGGGGACTATGGCTACACCTTC.

The gene calls are TRBV5-4 and TRBJ2-1; 8 positions match TRBD2. CDR1 SGHNT and CDR2 YYREEE come from the germline V gene (reference sequence). V was clipped by 0 bases and J by 9 bases; unmatched bases: 5. The CDR3 spans 14 residues. The CDR3 DNA follows: TGTGCCAGCAGCTTGGACGGGAGGGCCGGTGAGCAGTTCTTC. Its translation: CASSLDGRAGEQFF.

This clone was counted once. The chain is built from TRBV19 and TRBJ2-5; tentative D call: TRBD1 (6 bases). Trimming took off 3 bases at V and 1 base at J, with 12 bases between the two ends. CDR3 size: 15 residues. The V gene's germline CDR1 is LNHDA and CDR2 SQIVND (reference sequence). This CDR3 is CASSMGAAAQETQYF. For the CDR3, the DNA is TGTGCCAGTAGTATGGGGGCAGCGGCCCAAGAGACCCAGTACTTC. Full variable domain (rest looked up from reference TRBV19 and TRBJ2-5): DGGITQSPKYLFRKEGQNVTLSCEQNLNHDAMYWYRQDPGQGLRLIYYSQIVNDFQKGDIAEGYSVSREKKESFPLTVTSAQKNPTAFYLCASSMGAAAQETQYFGPGTRLLVL.

V is TRBV6-1 and J is TRBJ1-2; 8 nucleotides match TRBD1. The V and J ends lost 0 bases and 4 bases, in that order; junction bases with no gene match: 4. CDR3 size: 15 residues. Germline values: CDR1 MNHNS, CDR2 SASEGT. The CDR3: CASSEAYGQGYGYTF. For the CDR3, the DNA is TGTGCCAGCAGTGAAGCCTACGGACAGGGCTATGGCTACACCTTC.

This clone has only a few counts. The genes are TRBV11-2 and TRBJ2-5; 10 bases are a match to TRBD2. CDR1 and CDR2 from the germline V gene are SGHAT and FQNNGV. The V segment lost 2 bases and the J segment 5 bases; nucleotides outside the gene matches: 11. The CDR3 extends over 17 amino acids. The CDR3 here is CASSLNGAGGPGETQYF. The CDR3 nucleotides are TGTGCCAGCAGCTTAAACGGAGCGGGAGGGCCGGGTGAGACCCAGTACTTC.

This clone came up a few times. The V gene is TRBV5-1, the J gene TRBJ2-7; D is perhaps TRBD2 (5 bases). This CDR3 contains 15 residues. Per germline, CDR1 SGHRS and CDR2 YFSETQ. The V end lost 0 bases, the J end lost 2 bases, and 12 bases lay between the germline ends. The CDR3 here is CASSLGGLQTYEQYF. In DNA, the CDR3 is TGCGCCAGCAGCTTGGGAGGGCTACAGACCTACGAGCAGTACTTC.

V is TRBV21-1 and J is TRBJ2-7; the table gives TRBD2 as D, unverified against the DNA. TRBV21-1 is deemed a pseudogene. The CDR3 runs to 14 residues. The CDR3 sequence: CASRTSGGLCEQYF. CDR3 coding DNA: TGTGCCAGCAGGACTAGCGGAGGCCTCTGCGAGCAGTACTTC.

The V call is TRBV27, the J call TRBJ1-1, with 7 bases fitting TRBD1. V gave up 0 bases and J gave up 1 base; unmatched junction bases: 2. CDR1 and CDR2 (germline): MNHEY, SMNVEV (reference sequence). This CDR3 has 15 amino acids. Here the CDR3 DNA reads TGTGCCAGCAGTTTATCAGGGGACAGGAACACTGAAGCTTTCTTT. The encoded protein is CASSLSGDRNTEAFF.

The J gene is TRBJ2-3, the V gene TRBV4-2; TRBD2 matches at 12 bases. V was pared by 1 base and J by 0 bases, with 5 bases of the junction left unmatched. This CDR3 is 18 amino acids long. Germline CDR1 and CDR2: LGHNA and YNFKEQ. The CDR3 protein is CASSQGLAGVPSTDTQYF. In DNA form, the CDR3 reads TGTGCCAGCAGCCAAGGACTAGCGGGGGTCCCCAGCACAGATACGCAGTATTTT.

J is TRBJ2-5 and V is TRBV10-3; 8 bases map to TRBD2. J gave up 0 bases and V 2 bases, and 5 bases lay outside the gene matches. This CDR3 is built from 16 residues. CDR1 and CDR2 (germline): ENHRY, SYGVKD. The DNA of the CDR3 is TGTGCCATCAGTGAGATCGGGGGGGGGTACCAAGAGACCCAGTACTTC. Translating it yields CAISEIGGGYQETQYF.

This chain connects TRBV6-6 to TRBJ2-7, with 15 nucleotides matching TRBD2. The CDR3 sequence is 15 residues long. Germline V gene sequence: CDR1 MNHNY, CDR2 SVGAGI (reference sequence). V trimming: 2 bases; J trimming: 4 bases; junction bases outside the gene matches: 0. CDR3 in amino acids: CASSYGLAGGYEQYF. CDR3 in DNA: TGTGCCAGCAGTTACGGACTAGCGGGAGGGTACGAGCAGTACTTC.

This clone was picked up one time. V is TRBV5-1 and J is TRBJ1-2; tentative D call: TRBD1 (5 bases). Germline CDR1 reads SGHRS; CDR2 reads YFSETQ. V lost 7 bases and J lost 2, with 21 bases in between. The CDR3 has 16 residues. CDR3 in amino acids: CASRPRGTGQNYGYTF. The CDR3 region has the DNA TGCGCCAGCCGGCCGCGGGGAACGGGGCAGAACTATGGCTACACCTTC.

The chain carries TRBV24-1 and TRBJ2-5; 8 bases map to TRBD1. This CDR3 is 15 amino acids long. Germline V gene sequence: CDR1 KGHDR, CDR2 SFDVKD. Trimming removed 3 bases from V and 5 bases from J; junction bases left unmatched: 7. The CDR3 DNA is TGTGCCACCAGTGATCCCGGGACAGGACGGGAGACCCAGTACTTC. Translated: CATSDPGTGRETQYF.

This chain connects TRBV5-1 to TRBJ2-2, with 7 bases lining up with TRBD2. V trimming: 7 bases; J trimming: 0 bases; junction bases outside the gene matches: 6. CDR1 is SGHRS and CDR2 is YFSETQ in the germline V gene. The CDR3 runs to 15 residues. The chain's CDR3 is CASWSGVTNTGELFF. CDR3 in DNA: TGCGCCAGCTGGAGCGGGGTCACGAACACCGGGGAGCTGTTTTTT.

The count of this clone is one. This rearrangement joins TRBV7-9 to TRBJ2-1, with D possibly being TRBD1 (6 bases). This CDR3 is 13 amino acids long. In germline, CDR1 is SEHNR, CDR2 FQNEAQ (reference sequence). Between the trimmed V and J ends, which lost 5 bases and 8 bases, there was a span of 13 bases. The CDR3 DNA reads as TGTGCCAGCAGCCGCCTTGGGGGCGATGAGCAGTTCTTC. Translating gives CASSRLGGDEQFF.

The chain employs TRBV7-2 and TRBJ1-2; 7 positions match TRBD1. Looked up from germline, CDR1 is SGHTA and CDR2 is FQGNSA. CDR3 length: 13 amino acids. V lost 5 bases and J lost 8; bases outside the gene matches: 8. CDR3 residues: CASSPGGMGGYTF. The CDR3 DNA is TGTGCCAGCAGCCCAGGGGGTATGGGGGGCTACACCTTC.

The CDR3 DNA reads as TGTGCCAGCAGCTTAGCTCCAGATGCCGTGCACGCTTTCTTT. Encoded protein: CASSLAPDAVHAFF. The chain is built from TRBV7-2 and TRBJ1-1; no clear D. The germline V and J ends were trimmed by 0 bases and 11 bases, with 16 bases remaining between them. This CDR3 is built from 14 residues. Germline CDR1 SGHTA, CDR2 FQGNSA. The full variable domain, in which reference TRBV7-2 and TRBJ1-1 provide the parts outside the CDR3, is GAGVSQSPSNKVTEKGKDVELRCDPISGHTALYWYRQSLGQGLEFLIYFQGNSAPDKSGLPSDRFSAERTGGSVSTLTIQRTQQEDSAVYLCASSLAPDAVHAFFGQGTRLTVV.

The CDR3 bases are TGTGCCAGCAGGAGTAGGGCGACAGCGGGCAACACTGAAGCTTTCTTT. Protein product: CASRSRATAGNTEAFF. V usage is TRBV14 and J usage is TRBJ1-1; perhaps TRBD1 as D (5 bases). V lost 6 bases and J lost 2, with 19 bases in between. The CDR3 spans 16 residues. Germline V CDR1 and CDR2: SGHDN, FVKESK.

The genes are TRBV28 and TRBJ2-7; perhaps TRBD1 as D (5 bases). CDR3 length equals 13 residues. From germline, CDR1 is MDHEN and CDR2 SYDVKM. Trimming cost V 8 bases and J 1 base, with 12 bases left between them. The CDR3 nucleotides read TGTGCCAGCCGCGACAGCTTTTCCTACGAGCAGTACTTC. Amino acid sequence: CASRDSFSYEQYF. Looking up the rest from reference TRBV28 and TRBJ2-7 gives the full variable domain: DVKVTQSSRYLVKRTGEKVFLECVQDMDHENMFWYRQDPGLGLRLIYFSYDVKMKEKGDIPEGYSVSREKKERFSLILESASTNQTSMYLCASRDSFSYEQYFGPGTRLTVT.

This clone has more than one count but fewer than ten. The chain employs TRBV19 and TRBJ1-2; D uncertain. This CDR3 region has 16 residues. Trimming removed 1 base from V and 4 bases from J, with 16 bases in between. Germline loops: CDR1 LNHDA, CDR2 SQIVND (reference sequence). The CDR3 DNA reads TGTGCCAGTAGTATAGGAGCGGGTCGAAAGGTCTATGGCTACACCTTC. Its translation is CASSIGAGRKVYGYTF.

The chain combines TRBV7-9 with TRBJ1-2; unclear D gene. V was pared by 7 bases and J by 7 bases, with 16 bases between. This CDR3 region has 13 residues. The germline V gene has CDR1 SEHNR and CDR2 FQNEAQ (reference sequence). CDR3 residues: CASTLGPDSGYTF. CDR3 nucleotides: TGTGCCAGCACCCTAGGCCCCGATTCTGGCTACACCTTC.

This rearrangement joins TRBV7-2 to TRBJ2-4; 9 nucleotides match TRBD2. The V segment lost 5 bases and the J segment 6 bases; nucleotides outside the gene matches: 11. This CDR3 region has 16 residues. The germline V gene encodes CDR1 SGHTA and CDR2 FQGNSA. CDR3 residues: CASSRNGGGAGNIQYF. In DNA form, the CDR3 reads TGTGCCAGCAGCCGTAACGGCGGGGGGGCCGGAAACATTCAGTACTTC.

The chain combines TRBV18 with TRBJ1-1; no reliable D call. The CDR3 is 13 residues long. The V end lost 3 bases, the J end lost 1 base, and 6 bases lay between the germline ends. The germline V gene has CDR1 KGHSH and CDR2 LQKENI. CDR3 coding DNA: TGTGCCAGCTCACCGGTCGGGAACACTGAAGCTTTCTTT. Encoded protein: CASSPVGNTEAFF.

This chain links TRBV29-1 with TRBJ2-1, with TRBD1 identical over 9 bases. Germline CDR1 reads SQVTM; CDR2 reads ANQGSEA. CDR3 size: 16 residues. The V and J ends lost 5 bases and 13 bases, in that order; junction bases with no gene match: 21. Written as DNA, the CDR3 is TGCAGCGTTAGTAGTGGGAGGACAGGGGTGTCCTCGATACAGTTCTTC. The encoded protein is CSVSSGRTGVSSIQFF.

V gene TRBV10-3 combines with J gene TRBJ2-5; tentatively, D is TRBD2 (6 bases). Germline V gene data show CDR1 as ENHRY and CDR2 as SYGVKD. Trimming cost V 5 bases and J 4 bases, with 14 bases left between them. The CDR3 is made up of 14 amino acids. As DNA, the CDR3 is TGTGCCATCAGTACGTTTAATAGCGGAGAGACCCAGTACTTC. Protein product: CAISTFNSGETQYF.

This clone has only one observation. The rearrangement joins TRBV9 to TRBJ2-2; D is perhaps TRBD2 (7 bases). CDR1 is SGDLS, CDR2 YYNGEE, per germline. This CDR3 has 16 residues. V dropped 5 bases and J dropped 4 bases, with 18 bases sitting between them. The CDR3 protein is CASSPWGGQSTGELFF. The DNA of the CDR3 is TGTGCCAGCAGTCCGTGGGGGGGGCAAAGCACCGGGGAGCTGTTTTTT.

In DNA, the CDR3 is TGTGCCAGCAGCCGGGGACTAGCGGGGGGGCACACCGGGGAGCTGTTTTTT. Its protein is CASSRGLAGGHTGELFF. V is TRBV21-1 and J is TRBJ2-2; the DNA was not used to check the table's D call, TRBD2. TRBV21-1 is assigned pseudogene status. The CDR3 is made up of 17 amino acids.

J is TRBJ2-7 and V is TRBV15; D unclear. This CDR3 contains 15 residues. Germline loops: CDR1 LNHNV, CDR2 YYDKDF (reference sequence). The V gene lost 0 bases and the J gene lost 3 bases, with 12 bases spanning the gap. CDR3 in amino acids: CATSRDLPRSYEQYF. For the CDR3, the DNA is TGTGCCACCAGCAGAGATCTCCCTAGGAGCTACGAGCAGTACTTC. Complete variable domain (other parts from reference TRBV15 and TRBJ2-7): DAMVIQNPRYQVTQFGKPVTLSCSQTLNHNVMYWYQQKSSQAPKLLFHYYDKDFNNEADTPDNFQSRRPNTSFCFLDIRSPGLGDTAMYLCATSRDLPRSYEQYFGPGTRLTVT.

The chain is built from TRBV2 and TRBJ1-2, with D tentatively TRBD1 (6 bases). V dropped 6 bases and J dropped 8 bases, with 22 bases sitting between them. The germline CDR1 and CDR2 sequences are SNHLY and FYNNEI. The CDR3 is made up of 15 amino acids. The CDR3 DNA sequence: TGTGCCAGCAGAAAGGGTCCCGACAGGTCGACCGGCTACACCTTC. Residues: CASRKGPDRSTGYTF.